The next 23 T cell receptor beta chains were all read from a single sample in a study of shared clonotypes between healthy human individuals. Libraries were prepared by immunoSEQ multiplex PCR; TCRdb keeps only in-frame clonotypes and omits some of them. The sample gives roughly 2.5 million clones, around 90% of which show up once; more than 0.12% is in the top ten. Sequencing was carried out using naive CD4+ T cells sorted from blood. The subset: CD45RA+ positively selected. Receptors were obtained from a young man in good health.

V usage is TRBV10-3 and J usage is TRBJ2-7; the D is unclear. Trimming pared 4 bases from V and 5 bases from J, leaving 12 bases between. Germline values: CDR1 ENHRY, CDR2 SYGVKD. CDR3 length equals 13 residues. The CDR3 here is CAISGPKDDEQYF. CDR3 DNA: TGTGCCATCAGTGGACCCAAGGATGACGAGCAGTACTTC.

This chain joins TRBV4-1 and TRBJ2-1; D is perhaps TRBD2 (5 bases). Trimming removed 1 base from V and 2 bases from J, with 9 bases in between. Germline values: CDR1 MGHRA, CDR2 YSYEKL. CDR3 length: 15 amino acids. CDR3: CASSQVEGTYNEQFF. The CDR3 DNA follows: TGCGCCAGCAGCCAAGTTGAGGGAACCTACAATGAGCAGTTCTTC.

V gene TRBV19 combines with J gene TRBJ1-5; 8 bases fit TRBD1. The CDR3 length is 16 residues. V lost 2 bases and J lost 6; bases outside the gene matches: 9. CDR1 and CDR2 (germline): LNHDA, SQIVND (reference sequence). The CDR3 sequence: CASSISGQGIGQPQHF. The DNA of the CDR3 is TGTGCCAGTAGTATAAGTGGACAGGGAATAGGTCAGCCCCAGCATTTT. Full variable domain (rest looked up from reference TRBV19 and TRBJ1-5): DGGITQSPKYLFRKEGQNVTLSCEQNLNHDAMYWYRQDPGQGLRLIYYSQIVNDFQKGDIAEGYSVSREKKESFPLTVTSAQKNPTAFYLCASSISGQGIGQPQHFGDGTRLSIL.

This CDR3 is CASSPGQAVHGYTF. CDR3 nucleotide sequence: TGTGCCAGCAGCCCGGGACAGGCGGTCCATGGCTACACCTTC. The chain recombines TRBV5-6 with TRBJ1-2, with TRBD1 identical over 8 bases. The J segment lost 6 bases and the V segment lost 4 bases, leaving 8 bases of the junction unmatched. The germline V gene has CDR1 SGHDT and CDR2 YYEEEE. The CDR3 has 14 amino acids.

The V and J genes are TRBV30 and TRBJ2-7; 10 bases are a match to TRBD1. This CDR3 spans 15 amino acids. CDR1 and CDR2 (germline): GTSNPN, SVGIG (reference sequence). Germline trimming cut 3 bases from V and 1 base from J; bases unmatched to any gene: 6. CDR3 DNA sequence: TGTGCCTGGAGCGCCGGGACAGGGGTTTCCTACGAGCAGTACTTC. Its protein is CAWSAGTGVSYEQYF.

The V call is TRBV19, the J call TRBJ2-4; TRBD2 might be the D (5 bases). With 5 bases removed from V and 9 bases from J, the gap between germline ends came to 11 bases. Germline loops: CDR1 LNHDA, CDR2 SQIVND (reference sequence). There are 12 residues in the CDR3. Written as DNA, the CDR3 is TGTGCCAGTAGTCCCCTTCGGGGCATTCAGTACTTC. Amino acids: CASSPLRGIQYF.

This clone was detected once. This chain connects TRBV27 to TRBJ2-3; 9 nucleotides match TRBD2. The CDR3 length is 14 residues. With V trimmed by 10 bases and J by 3 bases, 8 bases remained unmatched. Germline-derived CDR1 and CDR2 are MNHEY and SMNVEV (reference sequence). The chain's CDR3 is CATKRGDATDTQYF. CDR3 DNA: TGTGCCACCAAGCGGGGGGATGCTACAGATACGCAGTATTTT.

V usage is TRBV6-7 and J usage is TRBJ2-3; D not certain. TRBV6-7 is annotated as an ORF whose role is uncertain. This CDR3 comprises 12 residues. V was trimmed by 4 bases and J by 6 bases, leaving 8 bases between them. The CDR3 protein is CASSSKGDTQYF. CDR3 nucleotides: TGTGCCAGCAGTTCCAAAGGGGATACGCAGTATTTT.

The rearrangement links TRBV28 to TRBJ2-7, with TRBD1 matching 7 bases. The germline gives CDR1 MDHEN, CDR2 SYDVKM. CDR3 length: 14 amino acids. With V trimmed by 5 bases and J by 3 bases, 7 bases remained unmatched. CDR3 nucleotides: TGTGCCAGCAGTCGGACCGGGACAGACTACGAGCAGTACTTC. It translates to CASSRTGTDYEQYF. The whole variable domain, remainder taken from reference TRBV28 and TRBJ2-7, is DVKVTQSSRYLVKRTGEKVFLECVQDMDHENMFWYRQDPGLGLRLIYFSYDVKMKEKGDIPEGYSVSREKKERFSLILESASTNQTSMYLCASSRTGTDYEQYFGPGTRLTVT.

The chain links TRBV11-1 to TRBJ2-4, with unresolved D. Trimming stripped 5 bases from V and 0 bases from J, with 11 bases between. Germline V gives CDR1 SGHAT, CDR2 FQDESV (reference sequence). The CDR3 runs 15 residues. DNA for the CDR3: TGTGCCAGCAGCACACCAGATCTAGCCAAAAACATTCAGTACTTC. Its translation is CASSTPDLAKNIQYF.

The chain has TRBV5-1 and TRBJ2-1; possibly TRBD1 for D (5 bases). With 0 bases removed from V and 9 bases from J, the gap between germline ends came to 10 bases. CDR1 and CDR2 from the germline V gene are SGHRS and YFSETQ. The CDR3 extends over 13 amino acids. CDR3 amino acids: CASSLDRFGEQFF. The CDR3 DNA follows: TGCGCCAGCAGCTTGGACAGGTTTGGTGAGCAGTTCTTC.

The chain is built from TRBV6-5 and TRBJ1-1; TRBD1 is a possible D gene (5 bases). The CDR3 totals 16 residues. The germline CDR1 and CDR2 sequences are MNHEY and SVGAGI. Trimming stripped 0 bases from V and 1 base from J, with 12 bases between. This CDR3 reads CASSYSRGRENTEAFF. Written as DNA, the CDR3 is TGTGCCAGCAGTTACTCTCGTGGCAGGGAGAACACTGAAGCTTTCTTT.

The chain uses TRBV6-1 and TRBJ2-1; perhaps TRBD2 as D (5 bases). Germline V gene lookup returns CDR1 MNHNS and CDR2 SASEGT. Trimming took 7 bases from V and 4 from J, leaving 8 bases between them. CDR3 length: 12 residues. The CDR3 DNA follows: TGTGCCAGCACGGACTTTTACAATGAGCAGTTCTTC. This codes for CASTDFYNEQFF.

The V call is TRBV19, the J call TRBJ2-3; 13 nucleotides agree with TRBD2. With 4 bases clipped from V and 2 bases from J, the junction kept 3 bases outside the gene matches. This CDR3 is 16 amino acids long. Germline V lookup: CDR1 LNHDA, CDR2 SQIVND (reference sequence). CDR3 sequence reads: CASSTGLAGTTDTQYF. In nucleotides, the CDR3 is TGTGCCAGTAGTACGGGACTAGCGGGAACCACAGATACGCAGTATTTT.

The chain joins TRBV7-9 to TRBJ2-1; D ambiguous. With 1 base removed from V and 5 bases from J, the gap between germline ends came to 9 bases. The V gene's germline CDR1 is SEHNR and CDR2 FQNEAQ (reference sequence). The CDR3 has 14 amino acids. CDR3 protein: CASSLDLSDNEQFF. The CDR3 DNA is TGTGCCAGCAGCTTAGACCTGTCGGACAATGAGCAGTTCTTC.

This rearrangement joins TRBV5-1 to TRBJ2-2, with D unclear. Trimming took 0 bases from V and 3 from J, leaving 9 bases between them. The germline V gene encodes CDR1 SGHRS and CDR2 YFSETQ. The CDR3 contains 15 residues. CDR3 residues: CASSLVQVYTGELFF. Here the CDR3 DNA reads TGCGCCAGCAGCTTGGTCCAGGTGTACACCGGGGAGCTGTTTTTT.

Here the CDR3 DNA reads TGTGCCAGCAGTTTCCCCCCGTCGAGCGCGGGGGGGCCAAGAGATACGCAGTATTTT. Its translation: CASSFPPSSAGGPRDTQYF. The V call is TRBV28, the J call TRBJ2-3, with 9 bases aligning to TRBD2. In germline, CDR1 is MDHEN, CDR2 SYDVKM. J was trimmed by 5 bases and V by 3 bases; bases with no gene match: 18. The CDR3 length is 19 residues. The whole variable domain, filled in from reference TRBV28 and TRBJ2-3, reads DVKVTQSSRYLVKRTGEKVFLECVQDMDHENMFWYRQDPGLGLRLIYFSYDVKMKEKGDIPEGYSVSREKKERFSLILESASTNQTSMYLCASSFPPSSAGGPRDTQYFGPGTRLTVL.

The V and J genes are TRBV7-2 and TRBJ2-1; TRBD2 aligns across 11 bases. The ends lost 4 bases at V and 6 bases at J; junction bases unmatched: 11. The CDR3 sequence is 17 residues long. CDR1 and CDR2 from the germline V gene are SGHTA and FQGNSA. Written as DNA, the CDR3 is TGTGCCAGCAGCTCCCTCTCGGGACTAGCGGTTTCCAATGAGCAGTTCTTC. This sequence encodes CASSSLSGLAVSNEQFF.

The V gene is TRBV12-5, the J gene TRBJ1-2; no reliable D call. Trimming removed 5 bases at V and 1 base at J, with 8 bases between. The CDR3 is 13 residues long. CDR1 is LGHNT and CDR2 is FRNRAP in the germline V gene. CDR3 residues: CASGLTLNYGYTF. As DNA, the CDR3 is TGTGCTAGTGGTCTGACCCTTAACTATGGCTACACCTTC.

The rearrangement links TRBV7-2 to TRBJ2-5; TRBD1 or TRBD2 may be the D gene (6 bases each). CDR1 SGHTA and CDR2 FQGNSA come from the germline V gene. V was trimmed by 3 bases and J by 5 bases, leaving 16 bases between them. This CDR3 contains 15 residues. Here the CDR3 DNA reads TGTGCCAGCAGCTTTCCCGGGAGTGGGGGCGAGACCCAGTACTTC. It encodes CASSFPGSGGETQYF.

The chain employs TRBV10-3 and TRBJ1-1; D gene unclear. The CDR3 has 13 amino acids. Germline CDR1 reads ENHRY; CDR2 reads SYGVKD. Trimming pared 5 bases from V and 8 bases from J, leaving 15 bases between. CDR3 in amino acids: CAISPSNSGEAFF. Written as DNA, the CDR3 is TGTGCCATCAGTCCTAGCAATAGCGGCGAAGCTTTCTTT.

The chain links TRBV6-6 to TRBJ1-2; TRBD1 is a possible D gene (5 bases). V gave up 5 bases and J gave up 7 bases, with 14 bases separating them. Germline CDR1 MNHNY, CDR2 SVGAGI (reference sequence). This CDR3 spans 13 amino acids. The CDR3 reads CASSRTEQGGYTF. CDR3 in DNA: TGTGCCAGCAGTAGAACGGAGCAGGGTGGCTACACCTTC.

V gene TRBV27 combines with J gene TRBJ2-7; the D call may be TRBD1 or TRBD2 (5 bases each). The germline V gene encodes CDR1 MNHEY and CDR2 SMNVEV (reference sequence). The CDR3 has 17 amino acids. V dropped 5 bases and J dropped 2 bases, with 22 bases sitting between them. In DNA, the CDR3 is TGTGCCAGCAGTAAAAAAAGTCCGGGACGGGGTCCCTACGAGCAGTACTTC. As protein: CASSKKSPGRGPYEQYF.